One and the same sample provided the 4 T cell receptor beta chains below, sequenced in a study of shared clonotypes between healthy human individuals. The data were produced by immunoSEQ multiplex PCR, yet TCRdb's version contains in-frame clones alone and is incomplete. The table lists over 850,000 clones, approximately 80% of them singletons. The sequenced sample was memory CD4+ T cells from PBMCs. Sample subset: CD45RA-negative fraction. Receptor source: a young man in good health. Some clones in this sample may be carry-over from other donors' samples.

This clone was found a few times. The chain couples TRBV9 to TRBJ2-3; D possibly matches TRBD1 or TRBD2 (6 bases each). With 4 bases removed from V and 10 bases from J, the gap between germline ends came to 22 bases. The CDR3 has 15 amino acids. Germline V gene data show CDR1 as SGDLS and CDR2 as YYNGEE. Here the CDR3 reads CASSRNRVGGRAQYF. The DNA of the CDR3 is TGTGCCAGCAGCCGAAATAGAGTCGGGGGCCGGGCGCAGTATTTT.

This clone was observed a few times. The genes are TRBV18 and TRBJ1-2; D remains ambiguous. This CDR3 has 13 residues. Between the trimmed V and J ends, which lost 2 bases and 6 bases, there was a span of 10 bases. Germline CDR1 is KGHSH and CDR2 is LQKENI. CDR3 loop: CASSPVKPDGYTF. The CDR3 DNA reads TGTGCCAGCTCACCAGTTAAACCTGATGGCTACACCTTC.

This clone was seen at least ten times. V is TRBV4-1 and J is TRBJ2-4; 7 bases are a match to TRBD1. The V gene end was trimmed by 5 bases and the J gene end by 0 bases; junction bases not matched to a gene: 16. Germline values: CDR1 MGHRA, CDR2 YSYEKL. The CDR3 covers 19 residues. The CDR3 nucleotides read TGCGCCAGCAGCTCCGGACAGGCCAGGGAACGAATAGCCAAAAACATTCAGTACTTC. Amino acid sequence: CASSSGQARERIAKNIQYF.

The genes are TRBV15 and TRBJ2-7; possibly TRBD1 or TRBD2 for D (5 bases each). This CDR3 is 15 amino acids long. Per germline, CDR1 LNHNV and CDR2 YYDKDF (reference sequence). Trimming removed 0 bases from V and 5 bases from J, with 14 bases in between. CDR3: CATSRDGQGVDEQYF. In nucleotides, the CDR3 is TGTGCCACCAGCAGAGATGGGCAGGGAGTCGACGAGCAGTACTTC.